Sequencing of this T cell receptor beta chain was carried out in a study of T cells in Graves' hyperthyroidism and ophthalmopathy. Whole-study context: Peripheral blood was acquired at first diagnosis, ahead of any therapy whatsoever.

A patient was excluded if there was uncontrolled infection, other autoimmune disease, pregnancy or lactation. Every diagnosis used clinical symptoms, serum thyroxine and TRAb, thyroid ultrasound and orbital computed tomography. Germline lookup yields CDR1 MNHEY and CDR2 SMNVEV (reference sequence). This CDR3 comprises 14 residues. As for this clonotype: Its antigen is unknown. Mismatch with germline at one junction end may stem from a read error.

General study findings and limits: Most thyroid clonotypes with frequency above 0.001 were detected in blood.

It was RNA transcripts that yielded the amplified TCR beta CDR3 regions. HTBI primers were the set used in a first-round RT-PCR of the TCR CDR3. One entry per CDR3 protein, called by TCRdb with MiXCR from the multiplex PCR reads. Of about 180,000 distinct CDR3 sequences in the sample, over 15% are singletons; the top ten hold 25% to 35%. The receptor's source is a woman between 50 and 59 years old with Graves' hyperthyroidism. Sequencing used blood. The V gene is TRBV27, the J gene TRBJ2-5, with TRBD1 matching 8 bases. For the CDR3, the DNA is TGTGCCAGCAGTCGACAGGGGACCCAAGGGACCCAGTACTTC. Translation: CASSRQGTQGTQYF.